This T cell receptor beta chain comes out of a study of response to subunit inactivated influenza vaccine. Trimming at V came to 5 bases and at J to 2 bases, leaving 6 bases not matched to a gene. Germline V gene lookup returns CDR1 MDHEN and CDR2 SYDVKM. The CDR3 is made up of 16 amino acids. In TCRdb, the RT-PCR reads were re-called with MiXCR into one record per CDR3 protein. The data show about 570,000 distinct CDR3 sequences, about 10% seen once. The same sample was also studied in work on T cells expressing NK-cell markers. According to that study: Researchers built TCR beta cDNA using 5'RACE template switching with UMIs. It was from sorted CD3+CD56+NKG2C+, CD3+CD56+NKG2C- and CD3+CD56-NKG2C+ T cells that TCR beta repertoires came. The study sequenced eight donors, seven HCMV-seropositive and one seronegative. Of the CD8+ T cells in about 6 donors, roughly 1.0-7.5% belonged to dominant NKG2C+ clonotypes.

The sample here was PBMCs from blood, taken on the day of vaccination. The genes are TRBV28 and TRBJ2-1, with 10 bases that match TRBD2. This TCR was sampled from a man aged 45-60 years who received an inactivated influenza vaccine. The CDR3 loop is CASSPRAGGPYNEQFF. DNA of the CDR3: TGTGCCAGCAGTCCCCGAGCGGGAGGGCCCTACAATGAGCAGTTCTTC.